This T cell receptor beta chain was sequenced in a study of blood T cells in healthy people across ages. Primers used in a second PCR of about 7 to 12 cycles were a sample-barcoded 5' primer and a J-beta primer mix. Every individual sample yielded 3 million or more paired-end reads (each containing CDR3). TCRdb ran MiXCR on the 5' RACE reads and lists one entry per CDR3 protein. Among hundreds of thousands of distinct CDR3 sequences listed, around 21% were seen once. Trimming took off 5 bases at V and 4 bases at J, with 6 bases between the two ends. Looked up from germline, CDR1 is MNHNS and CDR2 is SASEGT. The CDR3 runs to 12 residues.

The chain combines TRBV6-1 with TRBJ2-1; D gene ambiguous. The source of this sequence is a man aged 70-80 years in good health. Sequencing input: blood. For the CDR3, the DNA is TGTGCCAGCAGTAATATGTACAATGAGCAGTTCTTC. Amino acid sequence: CASSNMYNEQFF.